This paragraph reports one T cell receptor beta chain. Per germline, CDR1 MNHEY and CDR2 SVGAGI. The trim removed 5 bases at V and 7 bases at J, leaving 10 bases unmatched. The CDR3 runs to 15 residues. Repertoires were generated with immunoSEQ multiplex PCR, while TCRdb's copy carries only in-frame clones and drops some. The sample includes about 250,000 clones, around nine tenths of them seen just once. This record belongs to a study of blood T cell repertoires in COVID-19. The receptor was derived from a man aged 80 or over with acute or convalescent COVID-19. Sequenced sample: peripheral blood. V usage is TRBV6-5 and J usage is TRBJ1-2; 10 nucleotides agree with TRBD1. This chain's CDR3 is CASSTLRDRGFGYTF. In DNA, the CDR3 is TGTGCCAGCAGTACCTTACGGGACAGGGGATTTGGCTACACCTTC.